This TCR beta chain comes out of a study of CD8+ T cells in alopecia areata. Study as a whole: Treated patients were dosed with oral tofacitinib, taking 5 to 10 mg twice daily. General study points: Many expanded lesional clones remained in scalp and blood on tofacitinib.

Indicated treatment: oral pan-JAK inhibitor, 5-10 mg twice daily. Both peripheral blood and punch biopsies of lesional scalp skin were obtained from patients who had alopecia areata. RNA extraction was followed by reverse transcription into cDNA, which acted as the sequencing template. Libraries were prepared by immunoSEQ multiplex PCR; TCRdb keeps only in-frame clonotypes and omits some of them. The sample yields about 200,000 clones, approximately 38% seen once. The germline V gene has CDR1 MGHRA and CDR2 YSYEKL. This CDR3 region has 17 residues. The V segment lost 4 bases and the J segment 1 base; nucleotides outside the gene matches: 8. This clone was seen only a few times. Its antigen is still unknown.

The sample was CD4+ T cells sorted from blood, taken between weeks 30 and 35, from a patient treated with tofacitinib. The chain links TRBV4-1 to TRBJ2-4; TRBD1 matches 9 bases. This clonotype originated in a human donor with alopecia areata. The CDR3 loop reads CASSLPGTGLAKNIQYF. The CDR3 DNA is TGCGCCAGCAGCCTTCCCGGGACAGGGTTGGCCAAAAACATTCAGTACTTC.